The 12 T cell receptor beta chains reported below all come from one sample, sequenced in a study of T cells after yellow fever vaccination. TCRdb redid the calling of the 5' RACE reads with MiXCR, one entry per CDR3 protein. The data contain under 700,000 distinct CDR3 sequences, 17% of them singletons. The sequencing here drew on PBMCs, taken about 5 days after the first yellow fever vaccination. Receptors were obtained from a man aged 18 to 29 who received the YFV17D yellow fever vaccine.

This clonotype was observed at least ten times. The genes are TRBV15 and TRBJ2-1; weak D call: TRBD2 (6 bases). CDR3 length equals 14 residues. Germline CDR1 and CDR2: LNHNV and YYDKDF (reference sequence). V was pared by 9 bases and J by 4 bases, with 16 bases between. CDR3 loop: CATGGRGLYNEQFF. The CDR3 nucleotides are TGTGCCACGGGCGGACGGGGGTTATACAATGAGCAGTTCTTC.

The chain carries TRBV5-4 and TRBJ2-3; 16 bases match TRBD2. The V gene's germline CDR1 is SGHNT and CDR2 YYREEE (reference sequence). The CDR3 is 15 amino acids. V shed 3 bases, J shed 9 bases, and the junction held 4 bases outside the gene matches. The CDR3 spells CASSSGTSGGATQYF. For the CDR3, the DNA is TGTGCCAGCAGCTCCGGGACTAGCGGGGGGGCGACGCAGTATTTT.

There are a few counts of this clonotype. V and J are TRBV5-1 and TRBJ1-6; perhaps TRBD1 as D (5 bases). Germline V gene data show CDR1 as SGHRS and CDR2 as YFSETQ. Trimming removed 2 bases at V and 6 bases at J, with 9 bases between. This CDR3 has 14 residues. The CDR3, as DNA: TGCGCCAGCAGCTTTGGGGACGGTAATTCACCCCTCCACTTT. This sequence encodes CASSFGDGNSPLHF.

This clonotype was seen repeatedly, ten times or more. The rearrangement links TRBV27 to TRBJ2-3; 8 bases map to TRBD2. Looked up from germline, CDR1 is MNHEY and CDR2 is SMNVEV (reference sequence). The CDR3 loop spans 15 amino acids. With 0 bases clipped from V and 1 base from J, the junction kept 0 bases outside the gene matches. This CDR3 is CASSLSRGGTDTQYF. CDR3 DNA sequence: TGTGCCAGCAGTTTATCGCGGGGGGGCACAGATACGCAGTATTTT.

This chain links TRBV4-3 with TRBJ2-4; possibly TRBD1 or TRBD2 for D (5 bases each). Trimming stripped 1 base from V and 1 base from J, with 14 bases between. Looked up from germline, CDR1 is LGHNA and CDR2 is YSLEER. CDR3 length: 17 amino acids. In DNA, the CDR3 is TGCGCCAGCAGCCAAGGGGGTGCCTGGGGGGCCAAAAACATTCAGTACTTC. Its protein product is CASSQGGAWGAKNIQYF.

In this sample, this clonotype turned up a few times. The J gene is TRBJ1-2, the V gene TRBV7-2, with 7 bases identical to TRBD1. J lost 6 bases, V lost 0 bases, and 4 bases had no gene match. The CDR3 extends over 14 amino acids. Germline CDR1 SGHTA, CDR2 FQGNSA. The CDR3 DNA reads TGTGCCAGCAGCTTAGCTACAGGGGCGAATGGCTACACCTTC. Translating it yields CASSLATGANGYTF.

This clonotype was seen more than once but under ten times. V gene TRBV12-3 or TRBV12-4 combines with J gene TRBJ2-5; TRBD1 might be the D (8 bases). CDR3 size: 15 residues. The ends were cut back, 5 bases at V and 2 bases at J, with 15 bases in the middle. The CDR3 is CASSRQGRGQETQYF. CDR3 nucleotides: TGTGCCAGCAGTCGACAGGGGCGGGGGCAAGAGACCCAGTACTTC.

This clonotype appeared a few times. The gene calls are TRBV6-2 or TRBV6-3 and TRBJ2-1; TRBD1 aligns across 7 bases. There are 13 residues in the CDR3. The germline V gene has CDR1 MNHEY and CDR2 SVGEGT. V lost 5 bases to trimming and J lost 9 bases; unmatched junction nucleotides: 7. The CDR3 region is CASSKTGTGEQFF. The DNA of the CDR3 is TGTGCCAGCAGTAAGACAGGGACGGGTGAGCAGTTCTTC.

The chain joins TRBV25-1 to TRBJ2-7; tentative D call: TRBD1 (5 bases). Trimming removed 2 bases at V and 7 bases at J, with 12 bases between. The CDR3 has 13 residues. From germline, CDR1 is MGHDK and CDR2 SYGVNS. Here the CDR3 reads CASSEGNKGEQYV. The CDR3, as DNA: TGTGCCAGCAGTGAAGGTAACAAGGGGGAGCAGTACGTC.

This rearrangement joins TRBV6-2 or TRBV6-3 to TRBJ2-5; 15 nucleotides match TRBD2. V lost 6 bases, J lost 3 bases, and 11 bases stayed unmatched. The CDR3 loop spans 18 amino acids. Germline assignment: CDR1 MNHEY and CDR2 SVGEGT. The CDR3 is CASRTGTSGGFFEETQYF. DNA for the CDR3: TGTGCCAGCAGAACTGGGACTAGCGGGGGGTTTTTCGAAGAGACCCAGTACTTC.

DNA of the CDR3: TGCAGTGCTAGGGGTCAACTAGCGGGGGGGCCTTTGTACGAGCAGTACTTC. It translates to CSARGQLAGGPLYEQYF. The chain is built from TRBV20-1 and TRBJ2-7; 13 bases fit TRBD2. Germline loops: CDR1 DFQATT, CDR2 SNEGSKA (reference sequence). Trimming at V came to 3 bases and at J to 4 bases, leaving 12 bases not matched to a gene. CDR3 length equals 17 residues.

This clonotype has only a few counts. The V and J genes are TRBV12-3 or TRBV12-4 and TRBJ1-2, with D unclear. The CDR3 length is 14 residues. The V gene lost 1 base and the J gene lost 4 bases, with 10 bases spanning the gap. CDR3 in DNA: TGTGCCAGCAGTTTAGTCGGCCTGACCTATGGCTACACCTTC. Its translation is CASSLVGLTYGYTF.